The TCR beta chain described here comes from a study of blood T cells in healthy people across ages. V lost 5 bases and J lost 2, with 10 bases in between. CDR1 is SGHDN and CDR2 is FVKESK in the germline V gene. CDR3 size: 13 residues. Through a sample-barcoded 5' primer and a J-beta primer mix, a second PCR was run for roughly 6 to 12 cycles. TCRdb recomputed calls from the 5' RACE reads with MiXCR, one row per CDR3 protein. The sample lists fewer than 900,000 distinct CDR3 sequences; more than 40% were seen once. This TCR derives from a woman in her sixties in good health. The gene calls are TRBV14 and TRBJ2-7, with D maybe TRBD2 (5 bases). Sequencing was performed on blood. In DNA form, the CDR3 reads TGTGCCAGCAGCGGACTCTTCACCTACGAGCAGTACTTC. Encoded protein: CASSGLFTYEQYF. Full variable domain (outside the CDR3, taken from reference TRBV14 and TRBJ2-7): EAGVTQFPSHSVIEKGQTVTLRCDPISGHDNLYWYRRVMGKEIKFLLHFVKESKQDESGMPNNRFLAERTGGTYSTLKVQPAELEDSGVYFCASSGLFTYEQYFGPGTRLTVT.